One sample yielded the 24 T cell receptor beta chains listed below, sequenced in a study of blood T cell repertoires in COVID-19. Assay: immunoSEQ multiplex PCR; the TCRdb copy retains only in-frame clones and omits some. Here the sample spans around 200,000 clones, roughly nine tenths being singletons. Sequencing used PBMCs or T cells enriched from blood (not recorded which). The receptors were gathered from a woman in her forties or fifties in a cohort exposed to, infected with or recovered from COVID-19 (not recorded which).

The chain employs TRBV28 and TRBJ1-6; 7 positions agree with TRBD1. The CDR3 totals 16 residues. After removal of 4 bases from V and 7 bases from J, the junction contained 10 bases not matched to a gene. Germline CDR1 is MDHEN and CDR2 is SYDVKM. CDR3: CASSWGTASVNSPLHF. Here the CDR3 DNA reads TGTGCCAGCAGTTGGGGGACAGCCAGCGTAAATTCACCCCTCCACTTT.

J is TRBJ2-3 and V is TRBV5-4, with D perhaps matching TRBD2 (6 bases). The germline V and J ends were trimmed by 4 bases and 0 bases, with 15 bases remaining between them. The CDR3 runs to 16 residues. Per the germline V gene, CDR1 is SGHNT and CDR2 is YYREEE (reference sequence). CDR3 in DNA: TGTGCCAGCAGCGACCCCTCTGCGGGGAGCACAGATACGCAGTATTTT. It yields the protein CASSDPSAGSTDTQYF.

This clone was seen a few times. As DNA, the CDR3 is TGTGCCATCAGTGAGTCGCCCGCGAGGGGCTACACCTTC. Amino acids: CAISESPARGYTF. V gene TRBV10-3 combines with J gene TRBJ1-2; no reliable D call. V was shortened by 0 bases and J by 8 bases, with 10 bases between the two germline ends. The CDR3 is made up of 13 amino acids. Looked up from germline, CDR1 is ENHRY and CDR2 is SYGVKD.

The chain is built from TRBV5-1 and TRBJ2-3; D may be TRBD1 (6 bases). Trimming stripped 0 bases from V and 2 bases from J, with 13 bases between. The CDR3 has 16 residues. Per germline, CDR1 SGHRS and CDR2 YFSETQ. This CDR3 is CASSLVGTPLTDTQYF. CDR3 DNA: TGCGCCAGCAGCTTGGTCGGGACACCCCTCACAGATACGCAGTATTTT.

Written as DNA, the CDR3 is TGTGCCAGCAGCCTTGCTGGGCGCCTGGAGACCCAGTACTTC. This codes for CASSLAGRLETQYF. This chain links TRBV7-8 with TRBJ2-5; no definite D call. The CDR3 covers 14 residues. Germline values: CDR1 SGHVS, CDR2 FQNEAQ. The V gene lost 5 bases and the J gene lost 5 bases, with 15 bases spanning the gap.

V usage is TRBV19 and J usage is TRBJ1-2, with D possibly being TRBD1 (6 bases). Germline V gene lookup returns CDR1 LNHDA and CDR2 SQIVND (reference sequence). V was cut by 2 bases and J by 4 bases, with 17 bases left in between. The CDR3 is 16 amino acids. The CDR3 DNA sequence: TGTGCCAGTAGTATACAAGGACAGTACGGACTCTATGGCTACACCTTC. The encoded protein is CASSIQGQYGLYGYTF.

This clone was seen a handful of times. The rearrangement links TRBV21-1 to TRBJ1-1; the DNA was not used to check the table's D call, TRBD1. TRBV21-1 is a known pseudogene. The CDR3 has 14 amino acids. The CDR3 nucleotides read TGTGCCAGTAGGAGACAGGGATCTTTGGGGTGGGCTTTCTTT. Protein: CASRRQGSLGWAFF.

The V gene is TRBV9, the J gene TRBJ1-6; D may be TRBD1 (6 bases). The V gene's germline CDR1 is SGDLS and CDR2 YYNGEE. There are 17 residues in the CDR3. Deletions cut 4 bases from V and 10 bases from J, with 24 bases between. Here the CDR3 DNA reads TGTGCCAGCAGCCGATTCCCAGGGGTAAGGGAAAGGTCACCCCTCCACTTT. Translation gives CASSRFPGVRERSPLHF.

CDR3 amino acids: CASSSYSPLHF. The CDR3 nucleotides read TGTGCCAGCAGTTCCTATTCACCCCTCCACTTT. V is TRBV28 and J is TRBJ1-6, with D uncertain. The V gene lost 4 bases and the J gene lost 8 bases, with 3 bases spanning the gap. Per the germline V gene, CDR1 is MDHEN and CDR2 is SYDVKM. The CDR3 sequence is 11 residues long. Based on the CDR3 plus reference TRBV28 and TRBJ1-6, the full variable domain is DVKVTQSSRYLVKRTGEKVFLECVQDMDHENMFWYRQDPGLGLRLIYFSYDVKMKEKGDIPEGYSVSREKKERFSLILESASTNQTSMYLCASSSYSPLHFGNGTRLTVT.

There are a few counts of this clone. The rearrangement links TRBV27 to TRBJ1-6; a possible D gene is TRBD1 (5 bases). CDR3 length: 13 amino acids. The V end lost 6 bases, the J end lost 7 bases, and 10 bases lay between the germline ends. Germline V gene sequence: CDR1 MNHEY, CDR2 SMNVEV (reference sequence). CDR3 residues: CASRSGFNSPLHF. In DNA, the CDR3 is TGTGCCAGCAGATCAGGGTTCAATTCACCCCTCCACTTT.

V is TRBV5-1 and J is TRBJ2-3; D is undetermined. V lost 0 bases and J 6 bases, leaving 8 bases between the germline ends. Germline lookup yields CDR1 SGHRS and CDR2 YFSETQ. There are 13 residues in the CDR3. CDR3 nucleotides: TGCGCCAGCAGCTTGGGAATTAGTGATACGCAGTATTTT. Its translation: CASSLGISDTQYF.

This clone has a single count. The rearrangement joins TRBV6-2 or TRBV6-3 to TRBJ1-5; weak D call: TRBD1 (6 bases). V gave up 5 bases and J gave up 5 bases, with 22 bases separating them. Germline assignment: CDR1 MNHEY and CDR2 SVGEGT. The length of the CDR3 is 17 residues. CDR3 DNA: TGTGCCAGCAGTCTTCATACCACAGGGAAAGGGGATCAGCCCCAGCATTTT. Translation: CASSLHTTGKGDQPQHF.

This clone was observed a few times. The chain employs TRBV28 and TRBJ1-1; weak D call: TRBD1 (6 bases). V was clipped by 6 bases and J by 4 bases, with 18 bases between them. This CDR3 comprises 15 residues. Germline V lookup: CDR1 MDHEN, CDR2 SYDVKM. The CDR3 bases are TGTGCCAGCAGCTCGCGCGGGGGCTGGGGCACTGAAGCTTTCTTT. It specifies CASSSRGGWGTEAFF.

V is TRBV5-5 and J is TRBJ1-2; TRBD1 matches 11 bases. Germline V lookup: CDR1 SGHKS, CDR2 YYEKEE (reference sequence). Trimming took 4 bases from V and 2 from J; bases not matched to a gene: 10. The CDR3 length is 17 residues. The CDR3 DNA reads TGTGCCAGCAGCCCCAGGTGGACAGGGGGCGTCAACTATGGCTACACCTTC. This codes for CASSPRWTGGVNYGYTF.

This rearrangement joins TRBV7-2 to TRBJ1-1; 8 bases match TRBD1. From germline, CDR1 is SGHTA and CDR2 FQGNSA. V lost 2 bases, J lost 11 bases, and 13 bases stayed unmatched. This CDR3 region has 15 residues. Here the CDR3 DNA reads TGTGCCAGCAGCTTAAACAGGGGGTTTTCCAGGCAGGCTTTCTTT. Protein: CASSLNRGFSRQAFF.

The chain links TRBV10-3 to TRBJ1-1; D unclear. CDR3 length: 13 amino acids. The V gene lost 2 bases and the J gene lost 5 bases, with 9 bases spanning the gap. Germline V gene data show CDR1 as ENHRY and CDR2 as SYGVKD. The CDR3 spells CAISEGWETEAFF. The CDR3 DNA follows: TGTGCCATCAGTGAGGGGTGGGAGACTGAAGCTTTCTTT.

J is TRBJ1-6 and V is TRBV28, with a tentative D call TRBD1 (6 bases). Trimming removed 8 bases at V and 5 bases at J, with 16 bases between. The CDR3 consists of 15 residues. Germline lookup yields CDR1 MDHEN and CDR2 SYDVKM. CDR3 loop: CASGSGTHHNSPLHF. In DNA, the CDR3 is TGTGCCAGCGGCTCCGGGACACATCATAATTCACCCCTCCACTTT.

V gene TRBV28 combines with J gene TRBJ1-5, with TRBD1 identical over 9 bases. CDR3 length: 15 amino acids. Germline V lookup: CDR1 MDHEN, CDR2 SYDVKM. V lost 8 bases, J lost 2 bases, and 7 bases stayed unmatched. The CDR3 sequence: CASGPGQGGNQPQHF. In DNA, the CDR3 is TGTGCCAGCGGGCCGGGACAGGGAGGCAATCAGCCCCAGCATTTT.

V and J are TRBV5-1 and TRBJ1-2, with D perhaps TRBD1 (6 bases). Deletions cut 1 base from V and 0 bases from J, with 10 bases between. CDR1 and CDR2 (germline): SGHRS, YFSETQ. The CDR3 consists of 15 residues. CDR3: CASSLTGSTNYGYTF. CDR3 nucleotides: TGCGCCAGCAGCTTGACAGGGAGTACTAACTATGGCTACACCTTC.

The V gene is TRBV2, the J gene TRBJ1-2, with D tentatively TRBD1 (5 bases). Germline V gene data show CDR1 as SNHLY and CDR2 as FYNNEI. Deletions cut 2 bases from V and 11 bases from J, with 15 bases between. The CDR3 loop spans 13 amino acids. CDR3 region: CASSELGPPGYTF. In DNA form, the CDR3 reads TGTGCCAGCAGTGAACTCGGGCCTCCAGGGTACACCTTC.

This chain connects TRBV7-2 to TRBJ2-7; 10 nucleotides agree with TRBD1. The ends lost 4 bases at V and 2 bases at J; junction bases unmatched: 8. CDR3 length: 16 residues. Germline lookup yields CDR1 SGHTA and CDR2 FQGNSA. Here the CDR3 reads CASSWGLGTGAYEQYF. In DNA form, the CDR3 reads TGTGCCAGCAGCTGGGGGTTGGGGACAGGGGCCTACGAGCAGTACTTC.

This chain links TRBV28 with TRBJ1-5; 8 bases match TRBD1. CDR1 MDHEN and CDR2 SYDVKM come from the germline V gene. The CDR3 runs to 15 residues. The V segment lost 5 bases and the J segment 5 bases; nucleotides outside the gene matches: 8. CDR3 DNA: TGTGCCAGCAGTCTCAGGGGGCGAGGCGATCAGCCCCAGCATTTT. It codes for CASSLRGRGDQPQHF.

The CDR3 spells CASSMGGPRGYTF. As DNA, the CDR3 is TGTGCCAGCAGCATGGGAGGGCCTAGAGGCTACACCTTC. The chain couples TRBV7-2 to TRBJ1-2; no clear D. V was pared by 5 bases and J by 8 bases, with 15 bases between. Germline V gene data show CDR1 as SGHTA and CDR2 as FQGNSA. The CDR3 is made up of 13 amino acids.

The rearrangement uses TRBV24-1 and TRBJ2-1, with D perhaps matching TRBD2 (7 bases). Trimming shortened V by 5 bases and J by 6 bases, and 16 bases separated the two germline ends. The length of the CDR3 is 15 residues. Germline V gene sequence: CDR1 KGHDR, CDR2 SFDVKD. Here the CDR3 DNA reads TGTGCCACCAGTGGGGGGGGGCGGGGGCTCAATGAGCAGTTCTTC. Residues: CATSGGGRGLNEQFF.